These 23 T cell receptor beta chains were all obtained from the same sample, sequenced in a study of blood T cells in healthy people across ages. It was with a sample-barcoded 5' primer and a J-beta primer mix that a second PCR of roughly 7 to 12 cycles was run. TCRdb reanalysed the 5' RACE reads using MiXCR and keeps one entry per CDR3 protein. The sample consists of around 650,000 distinct CDR3 sequences, about 30% of them appearing once. The sequenced material came from blood. Source of these receptors: a woman of 80 years or more in good health.

As concerns this clonotype: A clone one base away is much larger, so this may be a read error. The chain joins TRBV30 to TRBJ2-1; D may be TRBD2 (7 bases). Trimming stripped 1 base from V and 0 bases from J, with 10 bases between. CDR1 and CDR2 from the germline V gene are GTSNPN and SVGIG (reference sequence). This CDR3 region has 15 residues. For the CDR3, the DNA is TGTGCCTGGAGTGGAGGGGGGGCCTCCTACAATGAGCAGTTCTTC. Translation gives CAWSGGGASYNEQFF.

The rearrangement uses TRBV2 and TRBJ1-2; D is ambiguous. The CDR3 is made up of 13 amino acids. Trimming took off 9 bases at V and 5 bases at J, with 16 bases between the two ends. The germline V gene encodes CDR1 SNHLY and CDR2 FYNNEI. The CDR3 here is CASGVVGSYGYTF. The CDR3 bases are TGTGCCAGTGGGGTTGTGGGTTCATATGGCTACACCTTC. Together with reference TRBV2 and TRBJ1-2, the CDR3 gives the full variable domain: EPEVTQTPSHQVTQMGQEVILRCVPISNHLYFYWYRQILGQKVEFLVSFYNNEISEKSEIFDDQFSVERPDGSNFTLKIRSTKLEDSAMYFCASGVVGSYGYTFGSGTRLTVV.

This clonotype was seen many times. The chain joins TRBV30 to TRBJ1-2, with TRBD1 matching over 9 bases. J was trimmed by 4 bases and V by 4 bases; bases with no gene match: 7. This CDR3 has 14 residues. Germline CDR1 GTSNPN, CDR2 SVGIG (reference sequence). Here the CDR3 DNA reads TGTGCCTGGAATACAGGGGGCGATAGCTATGGCTACACCTTC. Amino acid sequence: CAWNTGGDSYGYTF.

At least ten counts were recorded for this clonotype. This chain connects TRBV28 to TRBJ1-2; possible D gene TRBD1, 5 bases. This CDR3 spans 14 amino acids. V lost 3 bases and J lost 4, with 12 bases in between. Germline V gene sequence: CDR1 MDHEN, CDR2 SYDVKM. The chain's CDR3 is CASSLGQGSYGYTF. The DNA of the CDR3 is TGTGCCAGCAGTTTGGGGCAGGGAAGCTATGGCTACACCTTC.

This clonotype was picked up many times. This chain uses TRBV9 with TRBJ1-2, with 10 bases fitting TRBD1. CDR1 and CDR2 (germline): SGDLS, YYNGEE. This CDR3 comprises 15 residues. V dropped 0 bases and J dropped 4; count of bases not matched to a gene: 3. CDR3 residues: CASSVGQGAGYGYTF. The CDR3 nucleotides are TGTGCCAGCAGCGTAGGACAGGGGGCCGGCTATGGCTACACCTTC.

The CDR3, as DNA: TGTGCCAGCAGCCAAGACCTACGTCGGCGCACCGGGGAGCTGTTTTTT. Amino acid sequence: CASSQDLRRRTGELFF. The chain is built from TRBV14 and TRBJ2-2; no clear D. Trimming took off 0 bases at V and 4 bases at J, with 12 bases between the two ends. Germline CDR1 SGHDN, CDR2 FVKESK. The CDR3 spans 16 residues.

This clonotype was seen ten or more times. The chain is built from TRBV7-2 and TRBJ2-1, with 7 bases identical to TRBD1. V shed 0 bases and J 8 bases; nucleotides not matched to a gene: 4. CDR3 length equals 14 residues. The germline CDR1 and CDR2 sequences are SGHTA and FQGNSA. The CDR3 is CASSLAHRGDEQFF. CDR3 bases: TGTGCCAGCAGCTTAGCGCACAGGGGCGATGAGCAGTTCTTC.

The chain carries TRBV28 and TRBJ1-2; 9 bases are shared with TRBD1. With V trimmed by 6 bases and J by 8 bases, 7 bases remained unmatched. The CDR3 runs 13 residues. The germline V gene has CDR1 MDHEN and CDR2 SYDVKM. The CDR3 coding sequence is TGTGCCAGCAGCGGACAGGGGTTTGGCGGCTACACCTTC. Amino acids: CASSGQGFGGYTF.

About this clonotype itself: Relative to the germline gene, one junction end is altered; a read error may explain this. V usage is TRBV5-1 and J usage is TRBJ2-2; TRBD2 might be the D (6 bases). The CDR3 sequence is 15 residues long. Germline CDR1 SGHRS, CDR2 YFSETQ. The CDR3 region has the DNA TGCGCCAGCAGCCTTGAGCCCTCCCCAGGCCGGGAGCGGTTTTTT. It specifies CASSLEPSPGRERFF.

This clonotype has only a few counts. The chain uses TRBV11-2 and TRBJ1-1; 11 nucleotides match TRBD1. CDR3 size: 16 residues. J gave up 10 bases and V 5 bases, and 15 bases lay outside the gene matches. In germline, CDR1 is SGHAT, CDR2 FQNNGV. The CDR3 loop is CASSPGTGGRLLVAFF. Written as DNA, the CDR3 is TGTGCCAGCAGCCCCGGGACAGGGGGGAGGTTGTTGGTAGCTTTCTTT.

This clonotype was observed a few times. V is TRBV28 and J is TRBJ2-2; TRBD2 matches at 13 bases. This CDR3 spans 17 amino acids. V shed 6 bases, J shed 3 bases, and the junction held 7 bases outside the gene matches. Germline V CDR1 and CDR2: MDHEN, SYDVKM. CDR3 nucleotides: TGTGCCAGCAGAACCCGCGGACTAGCGGGGGACACCGGGGAGCTGTTTTTT. Protein product: CASRTRGLAGDTGELFF.

This clonotype occurred many times. The chain couples TRBV24-1 to TRBJ2-3; 9 bases are a match to TRBD1. V lost 3 bases and J lost 3; bases outside the gene matches: 3. CDR3 length: 15 amino acids. Germline V lookup: CDR1 KGHDR, CDR2 SFDVKD. In nucleotides, the CDR3 is TGTGCCACCAGTGATACCGGGACAGGGACAGATACGCAGTATTTT. It specifies CATSDTGTGTDTQYF.

The chain uses TRBV2 and TRBJ1-4, with 8 bases fitting TRBD1. The J segment lost 7 bases and the V segment lost 10 bases, leaving 14 bases of the junction unmatched. Germline CDR1 is SNHLY and CDR2 is FYNNEI. This CDR3 region has 15 residues. The CDR3 spells CAIPGGERYSEKLFF. DNA of the CDR3: TGTGCCATACCAGGGGGCGAGCGGTACTCTGAAAAACTGTTTTTT.

A note on this clonotype: This could be a read error, since a much larger clone is one nucleotide away. The CDR3 DNA sequence: TGTGCCAGCAGCGTAGCGGGACTAGCGGACAAAGAGACCCAGTTCTTC. Its protein product is CASSVAGLADKETQFF. The chain carries TRBV9 and TRBJ2-1, with 11 bases fitting TRBD2. This CDR3 has 16 amino acids. Losses at the gene ends were 0 bases for V and 13 bases for J; bases not matched to a gene: 12. Germline lookup yields CDR1 SGDLS and CDR2 YYNGEE.

The V gene is TRBV5-1, the J gene TRBJ2-1; possibly TRBD1 or TRBD2 for D (6 bases each). The closer fit of TRBJ2-7 to the DNA end suggests the J call may be wrong. Germline CDR1 SGHRS, CDR2 YFSETQ. The CDR3 is 18 amino acids. The CDR3, as DNA: TGCGCCAGCAGCTTGGTCTACGGGGGCGAAAGCTCCTACAATGAGCAGTACTTC. Translation gives CASSLVYGGESSYNEQYF.

Worth noting for this clonotype: The junction differs from germline at one of its ends, possibly a read error. The chain is built from TRBV27 and TRBJ2-2; 11 bases are shared with TRBD1. The germline V gene has CDR1 MNHEY and CDR2 SMNVEV (reference sequence). This CDR3 has 17 residues. CDR3: CASTLTGQGANTGERFF. CDR3 nucleotide sequence: TGTGCCAGCACCCTAACTGGACAGGGGGCTAACACCGGGGAGCGGTTTTTT.

The V gene is TRBV6-5, the J gene TRBJ2-1, with D tentatively TRBD1 or TRBD2 (6 bases each). The CDR3 is made up of 15 amino acids. The V and J ends lost 2 bases and 5 bases respectively, with 13 bases between them. Germline V CDR1 and CDR2: MNHEY, SVGAGI. The CDR3 DNA is TGTGCCAGCAGTTACAGTGGGGGGCGGAACAATGAGCAGTTCTTC. It yields the protein CASSYSGGRNNEQFF.

This chain connects TRBV6-5 to TRBJ1-2, with 9 bases matching TRBD1. CDR3 length equals 13 residues. The germline gives CDR1 MNHEY, CDR2 SVGAGI. The junction had 7 bases not matched to a gene; V was cut back by 6 bases and J by 8 bases. CDR3 sequence: CASSQRDREGYTF. The CDR3 bases are TGTGCCAGCAGCCAACGGGACAGGGAGGGCTACACCTTC.

In its sample, this clonotype was seen a few times. This chain links TRBV5-6 with TRBJ2-7; possibly TRBD2 for D (6 bases). Germline CDR1 reads SGHDT; CDR2 reads YYEEEE. Trimming cost V 4 bases and J 5 bases, with 22 bases left between them. The CDR3 is 16 amino acids. The CDR3 here is CASSELGTPDGDEQYF. The CDR3 DNA is TGTGCCAGCAGCGAACTCGGGACTCCCGACGGGGACGAGCAGTACTTC.

The chain recombines TRBV5-6 with TRBJ1-1, with D possibly matching TRBD1 (5 bases). Germline assignment: CDR1 SGHDT and CDR2 YYEEEE. The CDR3 is made up of 14 amino acids. V lost 0 bases, J lost 5 bases, and 11 bases lay in between. This CDR3 reads CASSLERGRTEAFF. Here the CDR3 DNA reads TGTGCCAGCAGCTTGGAACGGGGCAGAACTGAAGCTTTCTTT.

As regards this clonotype: A read error is possible here, since a much larger clone lies one base away. The V and J genes are TRBV10-3 and TRBJ2-3; D tentatively reads TRBD1 or TRBD2 (5 bases each). Germline V CDR1 and CDR2: ENHRY, SYGVKD. This CDR3 is 17 amino acids long. The CDR3, as DNA: TGTGCCATCAGTGAGGGGAAGGGCGGAGCTAGCACAGGTACGCAGTATTTT. It is translated as CAISEGKGGASTGTQYF.

This clonotype was recorded many times. The CDR3 DNA reads as TGTGCCAGCAGGGACAGGGCGAACACTGAAGCTTTCTTT. It codes for CASRDRANTEAFF. The J gene is TRBJ1-1, the V gene TRBV6-2 or TRBV6-3; 8 nucleotides line up with TRBD1. This CDR3 comprises 13 residues. Germline CDR1 MNHEY, CDR2 SVGEGT. V shed 6 bases, J shed 1 base, and the junction held 1 base outside the gene matches.

A word on this clonotype: A much larger clone differs by one base, so this may be a read error. This chain joins TRBV14 and TRBJ2-5, with 8 bases aligning to TRBD2. Per the germline V gene, CDR1 is SGHDN and CDR2 is FVKESK. V gave up 3 bases and J gave up 11 bases; unmatched junction bases: 8. The CDR3 loop spans 13 amino acids. The CDR3 region has the DNA TGTGCCAGCAGCCAGGCGGGGGGTAGGGAGCAGTACTTC. Its translation is CASSQAGGREQYF.